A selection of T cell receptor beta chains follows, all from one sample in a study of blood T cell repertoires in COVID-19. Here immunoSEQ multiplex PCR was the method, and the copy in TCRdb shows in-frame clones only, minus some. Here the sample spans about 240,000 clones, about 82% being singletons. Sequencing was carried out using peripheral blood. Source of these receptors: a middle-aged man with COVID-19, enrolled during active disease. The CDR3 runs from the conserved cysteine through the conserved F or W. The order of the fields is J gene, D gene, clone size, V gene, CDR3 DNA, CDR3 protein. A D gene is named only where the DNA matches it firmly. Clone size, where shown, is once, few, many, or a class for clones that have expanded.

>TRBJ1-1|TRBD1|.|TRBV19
TGTGCCAGTAGTAAGCTGGGACAGGTAGACACTGAAGCTTTCTTT
CASSKLGQVDTEAFF
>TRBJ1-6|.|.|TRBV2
TGTGCCAGCATGGGCTTATCCTATAATTCACCCCTCCACTTT
CASMGLSYNSPLHF
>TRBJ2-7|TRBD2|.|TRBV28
TGTGCCAGCAGTTTAGTCGGCAGGGGGACTAGCGCGCACGAGCAGTACTTC
CASSLVGRGTSAHEQYF
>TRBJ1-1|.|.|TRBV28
TGTGCCAGCAGTTTAGCAGGGGTGAACACTGAAGCTTTCTTT
CASSLAGVNTEAFF
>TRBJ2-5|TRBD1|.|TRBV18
TGTGCCAGCTCACCAATAAGACAGGGGCAAGAGACCCAGTACTTC
CASSPIRQGQETQYF
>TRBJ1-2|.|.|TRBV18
TGTGCCAGCTCACCTAGGAGTAAAACCGACTATGGCTACACCTTC
CASSPRSKTDYGYTF
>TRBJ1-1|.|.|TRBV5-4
TGTGCCAGCAGGGCCCAGGGAAACACTGAAGCTTTCTTT
CASRAQGNTEAFF
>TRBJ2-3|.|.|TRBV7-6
TGTGCCAGCAGCCTATGGGCCTTGAGGGTCCCAGATACGCAGTATTTT
CASSLWALRVPDTQYF
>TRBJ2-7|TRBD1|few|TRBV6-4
TGTGCCATTCAACCGCAGGGGGCGCGATACGAGCAGTACTTC
CAIQPQGARYEQYF
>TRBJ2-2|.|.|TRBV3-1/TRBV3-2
TGTGCCAGCAGCCAAGGGACACCAAACACCGGGGAGCTGTTTTTT
CASSQGTPNTGELFF
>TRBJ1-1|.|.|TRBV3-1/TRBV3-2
TGTGCCAGCAGCCAAGAAAGGGTAAAAGGACAGAGGGCTTTCTTT
CASSQERVKGQRAFF
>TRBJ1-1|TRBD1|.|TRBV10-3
TGTGCCATCAGAGCGACAGGGAGGAACACTGAAGCTTTCTTT
CAIRATGRNTEAFF
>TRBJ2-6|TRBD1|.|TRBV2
TGTGCCAGCAGGAAGGGGGCCGGGGCCAACGTCCTGACTTTC
CASRKGAGANVLTF
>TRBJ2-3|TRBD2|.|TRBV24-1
TGTGCCACGTCTCGGGCTAGCGGGGGGACAGATACGCAGTATTTT
CATSRASGGTDTQYF
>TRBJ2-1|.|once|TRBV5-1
TGCGCCAGCAGCCAACCGACTCGCGGCTCCTACAATGAGCAGTTCTTC
CASSQPTRGSYNEQFF
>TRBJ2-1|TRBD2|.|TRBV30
TGTGCCTGGGCCGGGACTAGCAGTTTCAATGAGCAGTTCTTC
CAWAGTSSFNEQFF
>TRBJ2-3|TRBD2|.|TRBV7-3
TGTGCCAGCAGCATGGGACTACTGGATACGCAGTATTTT
CASSMGLLDTQYF
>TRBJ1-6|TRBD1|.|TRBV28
TGTGCCAGCAACAGGGGACCGACTTATAATTCACCCCTCCACTTT
CASNRGPTYNSPLHF
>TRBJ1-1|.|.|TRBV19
TGTGCCAGTACCGAGGGGGGGGCTGGGACTGAAGCTTTCTTT
CASTEGGAGTEAFF
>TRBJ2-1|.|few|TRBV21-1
TGTGCCAGCAGCAAGGGAGCCCTAGCGGGGGGTTACAATGAGCAGTTCTTC
CASSKGALAGGYNEQFF
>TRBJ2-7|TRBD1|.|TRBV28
TGTGCCAGCAGGCGGGACAGGGTCTCCTACGAGCAGTACTTC
CASRRDRVSYEQYF